The 5 T cell receptor beta chains below were found in one sample sequenced in a study of beta chain features in type 1 diabetes. Overall study findings and caveats: Within each of all four CD4+ subsets, Type 1 diabetes patients had TCRB CDR3s that were moderately but significantly shorter.

Expressed TCRB transcripts were sequenced because the isolated RNA had all been reverse transcribed beforehand. This table comes from immunoSEQ multiplex PCR, and its TCRdb copy is limited to in-frame clones, with some not included. The table has about 150,000 clones, less than 15% seen once. These receptors lack a known antigen. Sequenced sample: central memory CD4+ T cells from blood. The receptors stem from a man between 18 and 35 years old with type 1 diabetes.

This chain connects TRBV7-9 to TRBJ2-7, with 7 bases fitting TRBD2. The germline V gene has CDR1 SEHNR and CDR2 FQNEAQ (reference sequence). This CDR3 has 15 residues. V shed 1 base, J shed 2 bases, and the junction held 5 bases outside the gene matches. CDR3: CASSLVSGRPYEQYF. As DNA, the CDR3 is TGTGCCAGCAGCTTAGTGTCCGGGAGGCCCTACGAGCAGTACTTC.

This chain links TRBV29-1 with TRBJ1-1, with 8 bases matching TRBD1. CDR3 length: 14 residues. Germline values: CDR1 SQVTM, CDR2 ANQGSEA. Unmatched junction bases numbered 6, after V lost 2 bases and J lost 4 bases. The CDR3 spells CSVELQGAGTEAFF. The CDR3 nucleotides read TGCAGCGTTGAACTCCAGGGGGCAGGCACTGAAGCTTTCTTT. The full variable domain, in which reference TRBV29-1 and TRBJ1-1 provide the parts outside the CDR3, is SAVISQKPSRDICQRGTSLTIQCQVDSQVTMMFWYRQQPGQSLTLIATANQGSEATYESGFVIDKFPISRPNLTFSTLTVSNMSPEDSSIYLCSVELQGAGTEAFFGQGTRLTVV.

The chain recombines TRBV29-1 with TRBJ1-2; TRBD1 matches 7 bases. Germline V lookup: CDR1 SQVTM, CDR2 ANQGSEA. The CDR3 spans 12 residues. The J segment lost 4 bases and the V segment lost 5 bases, leaving 4 bases of the junction unmatched. Here the CDR3 reads CSVTGVFYGYTF. DNA of the CDR3: TGCAGCGTTACAGGGGTCTTCTATGGCTACACCTTC.

There are a few counts of this clone. V gene TRBV9 combines with J gene TRBJ1-2; weak D call: TRBD1 (5 bases). The V end was cut by 0 bases, the J end by 3 bases, with 6 bases between. The CDR3 is 13 residues long. Germline V gene data show CDR1 as SGDLS and CDR2 as YYNGEE. CDR3 DNA: TGTGCCAGCAGCGTAGCGGGGGACTATGGCTACACCTTC. Amino acids: CASSVAGDYGYTF.

Regarding this clone: This sample also contains other DNA sequences that code for the same CDR3. This chain joins TRBV18 and TRBJ1-1; weak D call: TRBD1 (5 bases). Germline loops: CDR1 KGHSH, CDR2 LQKENI. The CDR3 covers 13 residues. The V gene lost 6 bases and the J gene lost 1 base, with 9 bases spanning the gap. The CDR3 here is CASSPQGNTEAFF. The CDR3 DNA sequence: TGTGCCAGCTCGCCCCAGGGGAACACTGAAGCTTTCTTT.